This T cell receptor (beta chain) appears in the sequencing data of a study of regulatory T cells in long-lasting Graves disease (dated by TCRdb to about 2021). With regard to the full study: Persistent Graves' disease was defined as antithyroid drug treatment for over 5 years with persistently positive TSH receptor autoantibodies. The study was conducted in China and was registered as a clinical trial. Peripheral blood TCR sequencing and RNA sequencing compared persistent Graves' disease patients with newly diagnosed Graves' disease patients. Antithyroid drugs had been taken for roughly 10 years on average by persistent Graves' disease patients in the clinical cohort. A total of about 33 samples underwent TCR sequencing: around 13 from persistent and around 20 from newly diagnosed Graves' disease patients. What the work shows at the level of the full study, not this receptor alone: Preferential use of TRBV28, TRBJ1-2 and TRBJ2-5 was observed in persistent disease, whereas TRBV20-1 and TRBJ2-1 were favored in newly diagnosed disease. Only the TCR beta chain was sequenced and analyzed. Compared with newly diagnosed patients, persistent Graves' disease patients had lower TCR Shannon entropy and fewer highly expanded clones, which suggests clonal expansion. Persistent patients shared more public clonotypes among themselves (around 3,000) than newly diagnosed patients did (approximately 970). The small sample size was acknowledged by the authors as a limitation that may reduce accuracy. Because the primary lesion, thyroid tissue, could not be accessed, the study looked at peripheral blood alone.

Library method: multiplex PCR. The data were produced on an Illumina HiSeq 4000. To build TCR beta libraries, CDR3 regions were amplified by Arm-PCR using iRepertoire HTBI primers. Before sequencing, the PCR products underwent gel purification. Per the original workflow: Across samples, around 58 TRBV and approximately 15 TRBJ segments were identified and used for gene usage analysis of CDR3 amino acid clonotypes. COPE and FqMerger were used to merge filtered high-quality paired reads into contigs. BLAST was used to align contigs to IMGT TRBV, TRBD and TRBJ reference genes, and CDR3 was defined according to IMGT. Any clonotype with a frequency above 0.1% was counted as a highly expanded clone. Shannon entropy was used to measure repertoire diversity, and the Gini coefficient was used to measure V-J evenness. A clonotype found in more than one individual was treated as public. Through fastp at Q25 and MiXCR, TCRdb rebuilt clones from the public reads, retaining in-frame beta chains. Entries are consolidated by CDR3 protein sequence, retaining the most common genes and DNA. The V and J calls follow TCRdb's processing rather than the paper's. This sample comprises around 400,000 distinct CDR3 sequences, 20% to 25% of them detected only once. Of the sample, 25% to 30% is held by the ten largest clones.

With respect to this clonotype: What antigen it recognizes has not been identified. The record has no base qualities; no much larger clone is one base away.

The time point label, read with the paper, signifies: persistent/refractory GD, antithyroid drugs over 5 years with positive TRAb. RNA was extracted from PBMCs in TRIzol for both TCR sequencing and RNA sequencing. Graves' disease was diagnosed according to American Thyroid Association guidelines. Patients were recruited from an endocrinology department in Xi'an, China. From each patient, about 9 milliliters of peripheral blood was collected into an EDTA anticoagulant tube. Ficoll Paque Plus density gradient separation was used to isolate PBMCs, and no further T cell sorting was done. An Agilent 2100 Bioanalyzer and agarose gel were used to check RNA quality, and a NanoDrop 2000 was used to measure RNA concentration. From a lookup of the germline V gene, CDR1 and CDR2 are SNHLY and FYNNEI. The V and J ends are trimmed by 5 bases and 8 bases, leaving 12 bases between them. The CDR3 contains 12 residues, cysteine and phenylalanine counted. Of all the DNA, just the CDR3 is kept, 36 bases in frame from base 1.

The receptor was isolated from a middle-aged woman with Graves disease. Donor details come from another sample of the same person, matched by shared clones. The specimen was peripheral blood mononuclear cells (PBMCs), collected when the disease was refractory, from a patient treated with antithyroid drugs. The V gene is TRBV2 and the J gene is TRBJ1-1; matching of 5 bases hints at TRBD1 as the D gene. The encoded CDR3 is CASSPKTDEAFF. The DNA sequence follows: TGTGCCAGCAGTCCTAAGACAGACGAAGCTTTCTTT.